This T cell receptor beta chain was profiled in a study of neurological immune-mediated disorders. This CDR3 comprises 17 residues. The germline gives CDR1 DFQATT, CDR2 SNEGSKA (reference sequence). V was trimmed by 3 bases and J by 6 bases, leaving 23 bases between them. Overall study findings and caveats: Levels of TCR clonal expansion peaked in HTLV-1-associated myelopathy and reached their lowest in multiple sclerosis, under those of healthy controls.

This clonotype was observed many times. Its antigen remains unknown. The starting material, 2 million PBMCs stored at -80 C, gave rise to the unsorted libraries. The authors made cDNA by 5'RACE with 10-nucleotide random UMIs. TCRdb analysed the 5' RACE reads with MiXCR anew, one entry per CDR3 protein. Among 40,000 to 55,000 distinct CDR3 sequences listed, around 2.9% were seen once. The chain is built from TRBV20-1 and TRBJ2-2; D may be TRBD1 (5 bases). This clonotype was sampled from a woman aged 45-59 years with multiple sclerosis. The sample comprised PBMCs. In DNA, the CDR3 is TGCAGTGCTAGGAGTGGGCAGGGTTTCGGGTTCTCCGGGGAGCTGTTTTTT. The encoded protein is CSARSGQGFGFSGELFF.